This T cell receptor (beta chain) was sequenced for a study of regulatory T cells in long-lasting Graves disease. For the study at large: A definition of persistent Graves' disease required over 5 years of antithyroid drugs plus positive TSH receptor antibodies.

Germline-derived CDR1 and CDR2 are SGHRS and YFSETQ. V dropped 4 bases and J dropped 4; count of bases not matched to a gene: 3. CDR3 length equals 14 residues. A few counts support this clonotype. The time point denotes: persistent/refractory GD, antithyroid drugs over 5 years with positive TRAb. Scientists built the TCR library using RNA that was extracted from PBMCs. Graves' disease diagnosis followed American Thyroid Association guidelines. Arm-PCR of CDR3 regions and iRepertoire HTBI primers were the basis on which TCR beta libraries were built. TCRdb passed the multiplex PCR reads through MiXCR, listing each CDR3 protein once. The sample has around 340,000 distinct CDR3 sequences, roughly 21% seen once.

The sequence derives from a female donor with Graves disease. This specimen consisted of peripheral blood mononuclear cells (PBMCs), obtained when the disease was refractory, from a patient treated with antithyroid drugs. The chain employs TRBV5-1 and TRBJ2-5; 11 bases are shared with TRBD2. Here the CDR3 reads CASSDLAGGETQYF. CDR3 DNA: TGCGCCAGCAGCGATCTAGCGGGAGGAGAGACCCAGTACTTC.